There are a few counts of the clone carrying this T cell receptor beta chain. What it recognizes is unknown. Trimming shortened V by 2 bases and J by 1 base, and 11 bases separated the two germline ends. CDR3 length: 16 amino acids. From germline, CDR1 is MNHEY and CDR2 SVGEGT. A second PCR, run for about 6 to 11 cycles, used a sample-barcoded 5' primer plus a J-beta primer mix. TCRdb reanalysed the 5' RACE reads using MiXCR and keeps one entry per CDR3 protein. Found here are 500,000 to 600,000 distinct CDR3 sequences, 25% to 30% of them singletons; the top ten hold 18%. This specimen comes from a study of blood T cells in healthy people across ages. Study as a whole: In model experiments, template switching was able to capture about one barcoded beta molecule for every two T cells that were present. Findings of the study overall: Samples with more naive T cells showed higher observed beta diversity. When one million T cells were used, diversity estimates were thought to be underestimates.

Peripheral blood samples of about 10 milliliters were drawn from each donor. The chain has TRBV6-2 or TRBV6-3 and TRBJ2-2; D gene ambiguous. The source of this sequence is a woman aged 70 to 79 in good health. Source material: blood. Written as DNA, the CDR3 is TGTGCCAGCAGTTACAGCTCCACGGAGAACACCGGGGAGCTGTTTTTT. This encodes CASSYSSTENTGELFF.